Shown below are 26 T cell receptor beta chains from a single sample sequenced in a study of blood T cell repertoires in COVID-19. Method: immunoSEQ multiplex PCR; TCRdb's copy keeps in-frame clones and lacks some. The table includes 150,000 to 200,000 clones, approximately 90% detected once. Input material: peripheral blood. The receptors derive from a man in his fifties or sixties with acute or convalescent COVID-19.

This sequence joins TRBV10-1 and TRBJ2-1; 10 nucleotides agree with TRBD2. In germline, CDR1 is WNHNN, CDR2 SYGVQD (reference sequence). This CDR3 contains 18 residues. V lost 3 bases and J lost 0; bases outside the gene matches: 8. Here the CDR3 reads CASSEGSGGFRSYNEQFF. CDR3 DNA sequence: TGCGCCAGCAGTGAAGGTAGCGGGGGGTTTCGCTCCTACAATGAGCAGTTCTTC.

This chain joins TRBV7-8 and TRBJ1-4; TRBD1 aligns across 9 bases. This CDR3 spans 15 amino acids. In germline, CDR1 is SGHVS, CDR2 FQNEAQ. The junction had 7 bases not matched to a gene; V was cut back by 5 bases and J by 6 bases. CDR3 sequence reads: CASSKPGQGDEKLFF. DNA for the CDR3: TGTGCCAGCAGCAAACCGGGACAGGGTGATGAAAAACTGTTTTTT.

This chain joins TRBV4-3 and TRBJ1-4; no clear D gene. The CDR3 consists of 14 residues. The germline V gene encodes CDR1 LGHNA and CDR2 YSLEER. Trimming left V 0 bases short and J 3 bases short, with 5 bases between. The CDR3 DNA follows: TGCGCCAGCAGCCAAGAGAGGGCTAATGAAAAACTGTTTTTT. Amino acid sequence: CASSQERANEKLFF.

This clone was recorded once. The chain employs TRBV7-8 and TRBJ2-7, with 10 bases fitting TRBD2. Germline V gene lookup returns CDR1 SGHVS and CDR2 FQNEAQ. The CDR3 contains 15 residues. The V and J ends lost 6 bases and 0 bases, in that order; junction bases with no gene match: 5. CDR3: CASSRGLADSYEQYF. The CDR3 DNA reads as TGTGCCAGCAGTCGAGGACTAGCGGACTCCTACGAGCAGTACTTC. The whole variable domain, remainder taken from reference TRBV7-8 and TRBJ2-7, is GAGVSQSPRYKVAKRGQDVALRCDPISGHVSLFWYQQALGQGPEFLTYFQNEAQLDKSGLPSDRFFAERPEGSVSTLKIQRTQQEDSAVYLCASSRGLADSYEQYFGPGTRLTVT.

The rearrangement joins TRBV27 to TRBJ1-5; 11 nucleotides match TRBD1. Trimming removed 4 bases from V and 5 bases from J; junction bases left unmatched: 4. This CDR3 region has 15 residues. Germline V CDR1 and CDR2: MNHEY, SMNVEV (reference sequence). The CDR3 region has the DNA TGTGCCAGCAGTTCCGGGACAGGGGGATATCAGCCCCAGCATTTT. As protein: CASSSGTGGYQPQHF.

The chain recombines TRBV10-3 with TRBJ2-4; D call uncertain. Germline assignment: CDR1 ENHRY and CDR2 SYGVKD. This CDR3 has 15 amino acids. Trimming shortened V by 0 bases and J by 5 bases, and 11 bases separated the two germline ends. CDR3 sequence (DNA): TGTGCCATCAGTGAGTCGAGGCAGATTGAAAACATTCAGTACTTC. This gives the protein CAISESRQIENIQYF.

V gene TRBV3-1 (or the pseudogene TRBV3-2) combines with J gene TRBJ2-7, with 9 nucleotides matching TRBD2. Germline CDR1 reads LGHDT; CDR2 reads YNNKEL (reference sequence). The CDR3 totals 15 residues. V shed 3 bases and J 2 bases; nucleotides not matched to a gene: 5. The CDR3 coding sequence is TGTGCCAGCAGCCAGAGGACTAGCGTACCCTACGAGCAGTACTTC. Its protein product is CASSQRTSVPYEQYF.

The chain employs TRBV9 and TRBJ2-3; 7 positions match TRBD1. Germline V gene data show CDR1 as SGDLS and CDR2 as YYNGEE. The CDR3 spans 15 residues. Trimming cost V 1 base and J 1 base; bases outside gene matches: 3. CDR3 DNA: TGTGCCAGCAGCGTATTGGGGACAGGCACAGATACGCAGTATTTT. Residues: CASSVLGTGTDTQYF.

The chain employs TRBV29-1 and TRBJ2-7; D not certain. CDR3 length: 11 residues. Trimming took 2 bases from V and 3 from J, leaving 5 bases between them. Germline CDR1 is SQVTM and CDR2 is ANQGSEA. CDR3 residues: CSVESSYEQYF. As DNA, the CDR3 is TGCAGCGTTGAATCCAGCTACGAGCAGTACTTC.

This chain connects TRBV7-2 to TRBJ2-6, with a tentative D call TRBD1 (5 bases). The CDR3 contains 17 residues. Per the germline V gene, CDR1 is SGHTA and CDR2 is FQGNSA. With 2 bases removed from V and 2 bases from J, the gap between germline ends came to 13 bases. The CDR3 is CASSLYTGQAGANVLTF. The CDR3 DNA follows: TGTGCCAGCAGCTTATACACAGGTCAGGCTGGGGCCAACGTCCTGACTTTC.

The count of this clone is one. The chain has TRBV18 and TRBJ2-1; 11 bases map to TRBD1. This CDR3 has 15 residues. Germline V gene lookup returns CDR1 KGHSH and CDR2 LQKENI. Unmatched junction bases numbered 7, after V lost 3 bases and J lost 9 bases. As DNA, the CDR3 is TGTGCCAGCTCACCGCGAGGACAGGGGGCTAGTGAGCAGTTCTTC. Protein product: CASSPRGQGASEQFF.

The V gene is TRBV7-2, the J gene TRBJ2-5, with D tentatively TRBD2 (6 bases). Looked up from germline, CDR1 is SGHTA and CDR2 is FQGNSA. V lost 5 bases, J lost 1 base, and 11 bases lay in between. The CDR3 length is 14 residues. The CDR3 reads CASSSYSGQETQYF. In DNA form, the CDR3 reads TGTGCCAGCAGCAGCTATAGCGGCCAAGAGACCCAGTACTTC.

The chain has TRBV28 and TRBJ1-1, with D possibly matching TRBD1 (5 bases). CDR1 and CDR2 from the germline V gene are MDHEN and SYDVKM. V was clipped by 1 base and J by 1 base, with 7 bases between them. The CDR3 length is 14 residues. CDR3 loop: CASSLYRSNTEAFF. In DNA, the CDR3 is TGTGCCAGCAGTTTATACAGGTCGAACACTGAAGCTTTCTTT.

The chain uses TRBV2 and TRBJ2-5, with 7 nucleotides matching TRBD2. V was clipped by 6 bases and J by 8 bases; unmatched bases: 9. CDR1 and CDR2 (germline): SNHLY, FYNNEI. This CDR3 is built from 13 residues. The CDR3 loop is CASSRDYVSTQYF. For the CDR3, the DNA is TGTGCCAGCAGCCGGGACTATGTGTCTACCCAGTACTTC.

This clone was detected only a few times. This rearrangement joins TRBV10-3 to TRBJ1-3; the match to TRBD1 covers 7 bases. Trimming cost V 1 base and J 0 bases; bases outside gene matches: 3. Per germline, CDR1 ENHRY and CDR2 SYGVKD. CDR3 size: 16 residues. The DNA for the CDR3 is TGTGCCATCAGTGAGTTCGGGACAGACTCTGGAAACACCATATATTTT. Protein product: CAISEFGTDSGNTIYF.

The count of this clone is one. The rearrangement uses TRBV5-5 and TRBJ2-3; TRBD1 matches at 7 bases. This CDR3 is built from 13 residues. CDR1 and CDR2 (germline): SGHKS, YYEKEE (reference sequence). V was pared by 5 bases and J by 4 bases, with 4 bases of the junction left unmatched. The CDR3 region has the DNA TGTGCCAGCAGGTCACAGGGGTCAGATACGCAGTATTTT. Translating gives CASRSQGSDTQYF. Full variable domain (remainder filled in from reference TRBV5-5 and TRBJ2-3): DAGVTQSPTHLIKTRGQQVTLRCSPISGHKSVSWYQQVLGQGPQFIFQYYEKEERGRGNFPDRFSARQFPNYSSELNVNALLLGDSALYLCASRSQGSDTQYFGPGTRLTVL.

The J gene is TRBJ2-5, the V gene TRBV5-1; 7 nucleotides agree with TRBD1. This CDR3 comprises 14 residues. The ends lost 4 bases at V and 2 bases at J; junction bases unmatched: 5. Germline CDR1 and CDR2: SGHRS and YFSETQ. CDR3 coding DNA: TGCGCCAGCAGCCTGGGACAGCTTCAAGAGACCCAGTACTTC. Protein: CASSLGQLQETQYF.

This chain uses TRBV2 with TRBJ1-5, with 9 bases lining up with TRBD1. J gave up 7 bases and V 4 bases, and 5 bases lay outside the gene matches. The CDR3 extends over 14 amino acids. Germline V CDR1 and CDR2: SNHLY, FYNNEI. CDR3 region: CASSGQGEDQPQHF. As DNA, the CDR3 is TGTGCCAGCAGTGGACAGGGGGAAGACCAGCCCCAGCATTTT.

The chain is built from TRBV6-5 and TRBJ1-2; TRBD1 might be the D (5 bases). The CDR3 spans 14 residues. V was shortened by 6 bases and J by 8 bases, with 19 bases between the two germline ends. Per germline, CDR1 MNHEY and CDR2 SVGAGI. This CDR3 is CASRHPRGTGGYTF. CDR3 DNA: TGTGCCAGCAGACACCCCCGGGGGACCGGCGGCTACACCTTC.

The chain links TRBV10-3 to TRBJ1-5; D is unresolved. CDR1 and CDR2 from the germline V gene are ENHRY and SYGVKD. CDR3 length: 12 amino acids. Trimming shortened V by 8 bases and J by 1 base, and 6 bases separated the two germline ends. Here the CDR3 reads CAIFQSNQPQHF. Here the CDR3 DNA reads TGTGCCATCTTCCAAAGCAATCAGCCCCAGCATTTT.

This clone was seen once. The genes are TRBV18 and TRBJ1-5; D is unclear. V lost 4 bases and J lost 4, with 8 bases in between. The germline V gene encodes CDR1 KGHSH and CDR2 LQKENI. The CDR3 runs to 13 residues. CDR3 residues: CASSLQDNQPQHF. CDR3 nucleotides: TGTGCCAGCTCACTTCAGGATAATCAGCCCCAGCATTTT.

The rearrangement uses TRBV6-2 or TRBV6-3 and TRBJ1-1, with D hard to call. This CDR3 is 13 amino acids long. The V gene's germline CDR1 is MNHEY and CDR2 SVGEGT. V gave up 2 bases and J gave up 0 bases, with 4 bases separating them. The CDR3 spells CASSYLMNTEAFF. CDR3 coding DNA: TGTGCCAGCAGTTACCTTATGAACACTGAAGCTTTCTTT.

The CDR3, as DNA: TGTGCCAGCTCACCATCTCGGACAGGGGGCGCGAACATTCAGTACTTC. Translating gives CASSPSRTGGANIQYF. The chain uses TRBV18 and TRBJ2-4; 11 nucleotides line up with TRBD1. The junction had 7 bases not matched to a gene; V was cut back by 2 bases and J by 7 bases. The CDR3 runs 16 residues. Looked up from germline, CDR1 is KGHSH and CDR2 is LQKENI.

V is TRBV5-6 and J is TRBJ2-7; unclear D gene. V was shortened by 0 bases and J by 6 bases, with 10 bases between the two germline ends. The CDR3 totals 13 residues. Germline CDR1 SGHDT, CDR2 YYEEEE. For the CDR3, the DNA is TGTGCCAGCAGCTTGGGGGCCAGAGTCGAGCAGTACTTC. Translating it yields CASSLGARVEQYF.

This chain links TRBV14 with TRBJ1-2; 7 positions agree with TRBD1. CDR3 length: 14 residues. Germline CDR1 is SGHDN and CDR2 is FVKESK. V was clipped by 3 bases and J by 8 bases; unmatched bases: 9. CDR3 loop: CASSQATGVGGYTF. The CDR3 DNA reads as TGTGCCAGCAGCCAGGCTACAGGGGTAGGCGGCTACACCTTC.

The rearrangement links TRBV5-4 to TRBJ1-6, with a weak D call TRBD1 (5 bases). Germline V gene data show CDR1 as SGHNT and CDR2 as YYREEE (reference sequence). This CDR3 is built from 14 residues. V was pared by 5 bases and J by 7 bases, with 13 bases between. CDR3: CASRAGGGNSPLHF. CDR3 coding DNA: TGTGCCAGCAGGGCGGGGGGGGGAAATTCACCCCTCCACTTT.